This T cell receptor beta chain was documented in a study of blood T cell repertoires in COVID-19. Overall study: The United States, Italy and Spain were the sources of the acute and convalescent COVID-19 samples. Nucleic acid was either cDNA or gDNA, and it came from T cells, B-cell-depleted T cells, or PBMCs.

Authors' methods: Nucleated cell number was recorded as an estimate derived from reference gene primer amplification. The data were produced by immunoSEQ multiplex PCR, yet TCRdb's version contains in-frame clones alone and is incomplete. The V and J calls and clone size were taken over from that table, and D and trimming were inferred from the DNA. The sample has fewer than 250,000 clones, 75% to 90% seen once. V lost 7 bases to trimming and J lost 1 base, with 9 bases between them. CDR3 length: 12 amino acids. Germline lookup yields CDR1 GTSNPN and CDR2 SVGIG (reference sequence). The source of this sequence is a man aged 55 to 70 with acute or convalescent COVID-19. The J gene is TRBJ2-3, the V gene TRBV30, with D maybe TRBD2 (6 bases). Sequenced material: peripheral blood. CDR3 sequence (DNA): TGTGCCTCCACGGGAGGCACAGATACGCAGTATTTT. As protein: CASTGGTDTQYF.